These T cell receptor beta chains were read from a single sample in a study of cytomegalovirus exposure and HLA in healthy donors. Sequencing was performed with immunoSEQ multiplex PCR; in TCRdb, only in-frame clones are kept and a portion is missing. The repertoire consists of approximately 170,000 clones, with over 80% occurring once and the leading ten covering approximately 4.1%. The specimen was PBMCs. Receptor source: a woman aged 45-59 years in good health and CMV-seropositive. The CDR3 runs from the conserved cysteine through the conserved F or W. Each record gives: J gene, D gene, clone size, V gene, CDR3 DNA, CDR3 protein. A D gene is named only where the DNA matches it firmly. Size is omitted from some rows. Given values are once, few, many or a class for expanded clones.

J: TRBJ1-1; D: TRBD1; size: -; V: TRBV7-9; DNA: TGTGCCAGCAGCGCTGGACAGGAGAACACTGAAGCTTTCTTT; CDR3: CASSAGQENTEAFF
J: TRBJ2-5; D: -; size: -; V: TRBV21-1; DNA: TGTGCCAGCAGCAAAGCTAGTAAGGCGGGTCGCCAAGAGACCCAGTACTTC; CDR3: CASSKASKAGRQETQYF
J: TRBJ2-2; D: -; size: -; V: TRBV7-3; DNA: TGTGCCAGCAGCTCTATGAGGGCGGGCACCGGGGAGCTGTTTTTT; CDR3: CASSSMRAGTGELFF
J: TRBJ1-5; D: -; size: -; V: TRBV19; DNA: TGTGCCAGTACCCTCTTCATGACAGGCTACAATCAGCCCCAGCATTTT; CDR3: CASTLFMTGYNQPQHF
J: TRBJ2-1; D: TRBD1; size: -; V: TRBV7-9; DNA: TGTGCCAGCAGCTTACCTCTTAGAAATAGGGACAGGGGGCTCAATGAGCAGTTCTTC; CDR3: CASSLPLRNRDRGLNEQFF
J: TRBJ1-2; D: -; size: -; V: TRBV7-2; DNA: TGTGCCAGCAGCCAATCAGGGAACTATGGCTACACCTTC; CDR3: CASSQSGNYGYTF
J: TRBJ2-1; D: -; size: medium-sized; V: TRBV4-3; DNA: TGCGCCAGCAGCCAAGATGTGTTTACTCTTCCTAGCAGGCACAATGAGCAGTTCTTC; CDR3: CASSQDVFTLPSRHNEQFF
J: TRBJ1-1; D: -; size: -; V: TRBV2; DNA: TGTGCCAGCAGGGGAACAGGTGAAGCTTTCTTT; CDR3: CASRGTGEAFF
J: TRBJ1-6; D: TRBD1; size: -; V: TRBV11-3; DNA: TGTGCCAGCAGCCGGGACAGCCATAATTCACCCCTCCACTTT; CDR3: CASSRDSHNSPLHF
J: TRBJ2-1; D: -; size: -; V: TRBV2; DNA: TGTGCCAGCAGTCCCGGCAGGGGCTCCTACAATGAGCAGTTCTTC; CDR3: CASSPGRGSYNEQFF
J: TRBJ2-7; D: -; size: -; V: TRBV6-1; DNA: TGTGCCAGCAGTGAAGCCTCCTTCTTACACCGCGCGAGGGGGTACTACGAGCAGTACTTC; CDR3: CASSEASFLHRARGYYEQYF
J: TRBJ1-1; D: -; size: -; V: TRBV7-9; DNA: TGTGCCAGCAGCTTAGTGGGGGGAGGCACTGAAGCTTTCTTT; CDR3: CASSLVGGGTEAFF
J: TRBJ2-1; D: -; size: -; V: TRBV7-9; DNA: TGTTCCAGCAGCTTAAACCAGCGCCCCTACAATGAGCAGTTCTTC; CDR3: CSSSLNQRPYNEQFF
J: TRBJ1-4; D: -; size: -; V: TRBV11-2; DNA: TGTGCCAGCAGCTTAAGTACCGGGTTAGGAGAAAAACTGTTTTTT; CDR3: CASSLSTGLGEKLFF
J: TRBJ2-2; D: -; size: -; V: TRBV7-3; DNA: TGTGCCAGCAGCCCACAGCCGTCTCCGAACACCGGGGAGCTGTTTTTT; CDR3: CASSPQPSPNTGELFF
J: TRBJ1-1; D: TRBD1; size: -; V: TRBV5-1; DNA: TGCGCCAGCAGACAGGGGCCAGGGCGCACTGAAGCTTTCTTT; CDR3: CASRQGPGRTEAFF
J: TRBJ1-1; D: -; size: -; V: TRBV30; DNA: TGTGCCCGGGTTCTGGGCACTGAAGCTTTCTTT; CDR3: CARVLGTEAFF
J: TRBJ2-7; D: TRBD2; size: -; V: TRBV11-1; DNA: TGTGCCAGCAGCAGCGGGAGGGCTTCCTACTACGAGCAGTACTTC; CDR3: CASSSGRASYYEQYF
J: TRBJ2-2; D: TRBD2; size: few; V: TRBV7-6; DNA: TGTGCCAGCAGCTTAACCGGGACTAGCGGGGGGGCCCCGAACACCGGGGAGCTGTTTTTT; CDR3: CASSLTGTSGGAPNTGELFF
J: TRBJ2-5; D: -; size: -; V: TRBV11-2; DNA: TGTGCCAGCAGCTTAGAGCCTAGAAAGGAGACCCAGTACTTC; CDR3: CASSLEPRKETQYF
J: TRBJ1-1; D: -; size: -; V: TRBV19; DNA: TGTGCCAGTAGCGGGGAACAGATGAACACTGAAGCTTTCTTT; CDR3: CASSGEQMNTEAFF
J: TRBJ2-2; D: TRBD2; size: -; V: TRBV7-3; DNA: TGTGCCAGCAGCTCCCAGACTAGCGGTAACACCGGGGAGCTGTTTTTT; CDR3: CASSSQTSGNTGELFF
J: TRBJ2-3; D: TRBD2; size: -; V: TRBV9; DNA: TGTGCCAGCAGCGTAGAGTGGAGCGGGGGAACTGATACGCAGTATTTT; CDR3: CASSVEWSGGTDTQYF
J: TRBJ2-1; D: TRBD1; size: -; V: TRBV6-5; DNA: TGTGCCAGCAGTCCCGGGCGGACAGGGATCAATGAGCAGTTCTTC; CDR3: CASSPGRTGINEQFF
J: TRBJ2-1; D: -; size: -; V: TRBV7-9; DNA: TGTGCCAGCAGCTTAGTTGGAGATGAGCAGTTCTTC; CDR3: CASSLVGDEQFF
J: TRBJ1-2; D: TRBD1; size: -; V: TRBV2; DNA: TGTGCCAGCAGTCGGACAGGGCTCGCGAGTGGGGGTGGCTACACCTTC; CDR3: CASSRTGLASGGGYTF
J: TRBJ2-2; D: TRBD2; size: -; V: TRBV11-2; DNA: TGTGCCAGCAGCTGGCGGGGGGGCATTTCCGGGGAGCTGTTTTTT; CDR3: CASSWRGGISGELFF
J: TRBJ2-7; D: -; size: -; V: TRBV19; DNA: TGTGCCAGTAGTAGAACGGGACTGAGCTCCTACGAGCAGTACTTC; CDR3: CASSRTGLSSYEQYF
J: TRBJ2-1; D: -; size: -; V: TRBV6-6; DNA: TGTGCCAGCAGTTACTCGACCGGGTTTCATGAGCAGTTCTTC; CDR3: CASSYSTGFHEQFF
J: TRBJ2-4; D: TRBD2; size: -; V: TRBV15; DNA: TGTGCCACCAGCCGCGGGAGGGTAACCAAAAACATTCAGTACTTC; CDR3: CATSRGRVTKNIQYF
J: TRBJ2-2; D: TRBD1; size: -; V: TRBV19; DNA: TGTGCCAGTAGTGAAAGACAGGGCCCAGCGTCCGGGGAGCTGTTTTTT; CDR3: CASSERQGPASGELFF
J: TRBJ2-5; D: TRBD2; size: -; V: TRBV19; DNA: TGTGCCAGAGAGACTAGCAGATGTGAGACCCAGTACTTC; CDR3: CARETSRCETQYF
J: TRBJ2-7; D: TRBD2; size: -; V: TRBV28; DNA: TGTGCCACAGGGACTAGCGGGAGGGCCCCGGTCGAGCAGTACTTC; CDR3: CATGTSGRAPVEQYF
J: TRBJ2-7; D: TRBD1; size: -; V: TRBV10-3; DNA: TGTGCCATCAGTGAGGGACAGGGACCGGACGAGCAGTACTTC; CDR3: CAISEGQGPDEQYF
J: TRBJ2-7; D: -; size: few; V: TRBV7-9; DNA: TGTGCCAGCAGCTTAGGAGTAGAAAGCTACGAGCAGTACTTC; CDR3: CASSLGVESYEQYF
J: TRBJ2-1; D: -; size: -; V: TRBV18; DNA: TGTGCCAGCTCACCAGCGACGGCCGTGGGGGGTAATGAGCAGTTCTTC; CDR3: CASSPATAVGGNEQFF
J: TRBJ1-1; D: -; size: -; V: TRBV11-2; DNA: TGTGCCAGCAGCTCCTCACTACATGAAGCTTTCTTT; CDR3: CASSSSLHEAFF
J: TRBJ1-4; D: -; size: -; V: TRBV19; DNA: TGTGCCAGTAGCTGGCCGGGACAAAGTGCAACTAATGAAAAACTGTTTTTT; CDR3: CASSWPGQSATNEKLFF
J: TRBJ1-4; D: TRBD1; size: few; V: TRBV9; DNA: TGTGCCAGCAGCGTAGAGGGACAGCCTAATGAAAAACTGTTTTTT; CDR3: CASSVEGQPNEKLFF
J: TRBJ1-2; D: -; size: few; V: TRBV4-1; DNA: TGCGCCAGCAGCCCCCCGGACACGAGCTATGGCTACACCTTC; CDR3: CASSPPDTSYGYTF
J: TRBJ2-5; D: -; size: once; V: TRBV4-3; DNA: TGCGCCAGCAGCCAAGGAGGCCGAAGGGAGACCCAGTACTTC; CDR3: CASSQGGRRETQYF